This T cell receptor beta chain was retrieved from a study of T cells in Graves' hyperthyroidism and ophthalmopathy. What was amplified from RNA transcripts were TCR beta CDR3 regions. HTBI primers drove first-round RT-PCR of the TCR CDR3. TCRdb re-derived calls from the multiplex PCR reads in MiXCR, one entry per CDR3 protein. The sample lists a few hundred thousand distinct CDR3 sequences; approximately 15% were seen once. V lost 1 base to trimming and J lost 5 bases; unmatched junction nucleotides: 6. The CDR3 is 15 amino acids. Germline CDR1 and CDR2: SGHVS and FQNEAQ. In its sample, this clonotype was seen many times.

The genes are TRBV7-8 and TRBJ1-2, with 8 bases fitting TRBD1. The sequence came from a woman in her 30s with Graves' hyperthyroidism that later progressed to Graves' ophthalmopathy. The sample taken for sequencing was blood. The CDR3 spells CASSLDRGRIYGYTF. In DNA, the CDR3 is TGTGCCAGCAGCTTAGACAGGGGGAGAATTTATGGCTACACCTTC.